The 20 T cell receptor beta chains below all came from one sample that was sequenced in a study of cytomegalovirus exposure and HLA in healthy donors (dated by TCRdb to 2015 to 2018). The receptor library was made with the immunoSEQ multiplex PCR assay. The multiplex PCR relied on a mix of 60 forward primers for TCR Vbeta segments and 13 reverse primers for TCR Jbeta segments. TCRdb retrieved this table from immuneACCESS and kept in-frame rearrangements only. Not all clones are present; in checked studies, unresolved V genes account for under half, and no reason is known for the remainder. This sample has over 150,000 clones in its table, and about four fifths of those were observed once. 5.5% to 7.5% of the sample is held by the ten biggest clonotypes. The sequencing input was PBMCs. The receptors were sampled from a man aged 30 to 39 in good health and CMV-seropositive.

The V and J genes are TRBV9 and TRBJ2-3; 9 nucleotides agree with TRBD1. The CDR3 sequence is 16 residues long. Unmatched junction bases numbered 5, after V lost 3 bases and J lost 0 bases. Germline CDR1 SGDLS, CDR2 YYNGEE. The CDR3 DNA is TGTGCCAGCAGCGCCGGACAGGGGACTAGCACAGATACGCAGTATTTT. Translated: CASSAGQGTSTDTQYF.

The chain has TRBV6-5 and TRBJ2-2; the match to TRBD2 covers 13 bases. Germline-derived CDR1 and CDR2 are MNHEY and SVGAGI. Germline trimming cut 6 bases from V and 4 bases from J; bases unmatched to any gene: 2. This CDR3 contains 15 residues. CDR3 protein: CASSRLAGGTGELFF. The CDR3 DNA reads TGTGCCAGCAGCAGACTAGCGGGAGGCACCGGGGAGCTGTTTTTT.

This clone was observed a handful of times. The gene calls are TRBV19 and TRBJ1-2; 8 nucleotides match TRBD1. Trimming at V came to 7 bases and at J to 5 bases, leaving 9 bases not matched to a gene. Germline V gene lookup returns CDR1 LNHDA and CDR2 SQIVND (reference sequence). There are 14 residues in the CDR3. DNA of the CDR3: TGTGCCAGTACCCCGACAGGGGATGGGTATGGCTACACCTTC. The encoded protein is CASTPTGDGYGYTF.

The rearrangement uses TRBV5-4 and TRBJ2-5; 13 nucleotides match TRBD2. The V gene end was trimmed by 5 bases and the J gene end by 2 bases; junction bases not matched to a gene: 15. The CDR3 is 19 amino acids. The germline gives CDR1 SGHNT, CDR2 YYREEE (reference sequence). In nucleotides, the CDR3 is TGTGCCAGCAGACGGGAACTAGCGGGGGGGCCGAAGGGTCAAGAGACCCAGTACTTC. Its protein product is CASRRELAGGPKGQETQYF.

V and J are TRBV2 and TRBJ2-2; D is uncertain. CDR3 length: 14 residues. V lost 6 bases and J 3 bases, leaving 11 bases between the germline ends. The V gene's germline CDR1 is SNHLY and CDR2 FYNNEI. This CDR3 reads CASRPTDYTGELFF. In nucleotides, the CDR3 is TGTGCCAGCAGGCCCACAGATTACACCGGGGAGCTGTTTTTT.

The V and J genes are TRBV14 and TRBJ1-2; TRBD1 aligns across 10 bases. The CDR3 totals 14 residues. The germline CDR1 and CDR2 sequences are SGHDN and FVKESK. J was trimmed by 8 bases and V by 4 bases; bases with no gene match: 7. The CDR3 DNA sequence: TGTGCCAGCAGCCCGACAGGGGGCATAAGCGGCTACACCTTC. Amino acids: CASSPTGGISGYTF.

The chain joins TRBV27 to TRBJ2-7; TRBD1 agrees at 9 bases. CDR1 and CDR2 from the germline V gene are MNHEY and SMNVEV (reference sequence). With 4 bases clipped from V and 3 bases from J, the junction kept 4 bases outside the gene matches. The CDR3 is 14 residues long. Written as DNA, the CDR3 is TGTGCCAGCAGTTGGGGGACAGGGAGCTACGAGCAGTACTTC. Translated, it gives CASSWGTGSYEQYF.

The CDR3 protein is CASSDSGAETQYF. The CDR3 DNA reads as TGTGCCAGTAGTGATAGCGGGGCTGAGACCCAGTACTTC. The chain joins TRBV19 to TRBJ2-5, with TRBD2 identical over 8 bases. Per the germline V gene, CDR1 is LNHDA and CDR2 is SQIVND (reference sequence). Losses at the gene ends were 5 bases for V and 5 bases for J; bases not matched to a gene: 4. The CDR3 has 13 amino acids.

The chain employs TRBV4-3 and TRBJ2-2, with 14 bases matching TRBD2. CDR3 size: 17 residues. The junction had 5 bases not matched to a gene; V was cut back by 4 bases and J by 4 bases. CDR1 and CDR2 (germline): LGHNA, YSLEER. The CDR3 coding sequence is TGCGCCAGCAGCCCAAGACTAGCGGGGGGGCCCACCGGGGAGCTGTTTTTT. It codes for CASSPRLAGGPTGELFF.

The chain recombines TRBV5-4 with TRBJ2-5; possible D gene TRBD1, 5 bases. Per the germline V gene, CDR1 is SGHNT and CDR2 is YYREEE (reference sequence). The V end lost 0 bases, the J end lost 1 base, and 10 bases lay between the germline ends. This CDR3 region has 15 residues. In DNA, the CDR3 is TGTGCCAGCAGCTTGGATCAGGGAAGCCAAGAGACCCAGTACTTC. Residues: CASSLDQGSQETQYF.

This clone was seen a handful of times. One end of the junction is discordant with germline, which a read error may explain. The CDR3 DNA reads TGTGCCAGCAGCTTTCAGTCTTCCGAGCAGTACTTC. Translating it yields CASSFQSSEQYF. V is TRBV5-1 and J is TRBJ2-7, with D unresolved. Germline V gene sequence: CDR1 SGHRS, CDR2 YFSETQ. The CDR3 has 12 residues.

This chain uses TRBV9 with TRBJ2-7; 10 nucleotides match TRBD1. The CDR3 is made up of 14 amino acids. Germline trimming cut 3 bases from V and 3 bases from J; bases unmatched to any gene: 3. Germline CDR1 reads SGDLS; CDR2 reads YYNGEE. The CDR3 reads CASSAGQGYYEQYF. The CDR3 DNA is TGTGCCAGCAGCGCGGGACAGGGGTACTACGAGCAGTACTTC.

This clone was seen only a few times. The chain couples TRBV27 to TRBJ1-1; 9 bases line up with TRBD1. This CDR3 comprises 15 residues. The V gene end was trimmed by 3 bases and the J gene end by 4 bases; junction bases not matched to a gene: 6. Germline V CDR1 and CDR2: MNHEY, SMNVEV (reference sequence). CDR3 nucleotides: TGTGCCAGCAGTTTTTTACGGACAGGGGTCACTGAAGCTTTCTTT. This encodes CASSFLRTGVTEAFF.

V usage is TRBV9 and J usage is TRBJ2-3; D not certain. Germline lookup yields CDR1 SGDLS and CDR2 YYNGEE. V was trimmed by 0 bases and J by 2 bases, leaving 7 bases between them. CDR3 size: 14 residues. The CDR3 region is CASSVDLTTDTQYF. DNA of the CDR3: TGTGCCAGCAGCGTAGACTTAACCACAGATACGCAGTATTTT.

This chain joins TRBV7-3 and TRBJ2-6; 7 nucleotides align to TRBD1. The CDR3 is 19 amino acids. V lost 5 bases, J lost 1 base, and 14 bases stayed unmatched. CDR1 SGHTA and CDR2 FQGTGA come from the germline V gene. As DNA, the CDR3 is TGTGCCAGCAGCCCTATTTCGGGACAGTTTAAATCTGGGGCCAACGTCCTGACTTTC. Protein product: CASSPISGQFKSGANVLTF.

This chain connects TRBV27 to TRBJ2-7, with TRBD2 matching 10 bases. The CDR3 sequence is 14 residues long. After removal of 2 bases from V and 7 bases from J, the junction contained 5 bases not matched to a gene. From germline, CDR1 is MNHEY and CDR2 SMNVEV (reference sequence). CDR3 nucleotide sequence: TGTGCCAGCAGTTTAGCTAGCGGGAGTGGGGAGCAGTACTTC. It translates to CASSLASGSGEQYF.

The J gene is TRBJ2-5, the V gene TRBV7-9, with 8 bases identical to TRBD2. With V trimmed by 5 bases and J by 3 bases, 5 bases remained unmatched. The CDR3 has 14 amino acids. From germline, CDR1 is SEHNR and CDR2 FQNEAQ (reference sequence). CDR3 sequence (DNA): TGTGCCAGCAGCCCGAGAGCGGGAGAAGAGACCCAGTACTTC. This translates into CASSPRAGEETQYF.

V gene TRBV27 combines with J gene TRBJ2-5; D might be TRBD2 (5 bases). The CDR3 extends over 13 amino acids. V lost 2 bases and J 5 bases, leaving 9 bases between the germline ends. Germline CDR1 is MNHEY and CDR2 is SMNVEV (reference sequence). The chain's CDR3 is CASSLLAWETQYF. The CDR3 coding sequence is TGTGCCAGCAGTTTACTAGCTTGGGAGACCCAGTACTTC.

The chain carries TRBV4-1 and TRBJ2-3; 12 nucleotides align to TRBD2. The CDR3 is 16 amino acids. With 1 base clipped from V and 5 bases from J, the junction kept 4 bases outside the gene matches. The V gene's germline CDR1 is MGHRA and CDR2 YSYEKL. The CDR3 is CASSQVLAGGKDTQYF. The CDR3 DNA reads TGCGCCAGCAGCCAAGTACTAGCGGGAGGTAAAGATACGCAGTATTTT.

CDR3 protein: CSVTRGYTEAFF. The CDR3 bases are TGCAGCGTGACCAGGGGGTACACTGAAGCTTTCTTT. The V gene is TRBV29-1, the J gene TRBJ1-1; 7 bases match TRBD1. The V gene end was trimmed by 6 bases and the J gene end by 3 bases; junction bases not matched to a gene: 4. The CDR3 spans 12 residues. The germline CDR1 and CDR2 sequences are SQVTM and ANQGSEA.